The entry below describes one T cell receptor (beta chain). Its antigen is unidentified. The sample comes from a study of T cell responses to AZD1222 COVID-19 vaccine. Study conclusions and caveats: The sample set comprised mostly white British donors with more females, and clonal diversity was possibly underestimated.

Germline lookup yields CDR1 LGHDT and CDR2 YNNKEL (reference sequence). The CDR3 is made up of 12 amino acids. Trimming removed 4 bases at V and 11 bases at J, with 14 bases between. Sequencing used immunoSEQ multiplex PCR; TCRdb keeps in-frame clones, though not all of them. The profile shows hundreds of thousands of clones, approximately 94% of them singletons. This receptor was taken from an adult in good health. The V call is TRBV3-1 (or the pseudogene TRBV3-2), the J call TRBJ1-1; D remains ambiguous. The starting material was peripheral blood, obtained on day 0 of MenACWY control vaccination. In nucleotides, the CDR3 is TGTGCCAGCAGCCTCCCGAAAGGTGAGGCTTTCTTT. Amino acid sequence: CASSLPKGEAFF.